This T cell receptor (beta chain) stems from a study of cytomegalovirus exposure and HLA in healthy donors. Across the whole study: Researchers previously reported finding roughly 120 million unique TCR beta sequences from roughly 180 million T cells. Overall study findings and caveats: Cytomegalovirus-associated TCR beta chains were listed, numbering 150 to 200.

V lost 0 bases and J lost 7; bases outside the gene matches: 6. Per germline, CDR1 SGHRS and CDR2 YFSETQ. This CDR3 is built from 14 residues. Healthy bone marrow donors formed the donor group. Concerning this clone itself: No antigen is known for it.

Vbeta (60) and Jbeta (13) primers were used in the PCR. Sequencing used immunoSEQ multiplex PCR; TCRdb keeps in-frame clones, though not all of them. Among 110,000 or so clones listed, roughly 67% were seen once. Source material: PBMCs. The chain recombines TRBV5-1 with TRBJ1-2; the match to TRBD1 covers 7 bases. The sequence was collected from a man younger than 35 in good health and CMV-seropositive. DNA for the CDR3: TGCGCCAGCAGCTTGGCAGACAGGGAAGGTGGCTACACCTTC. Amino acids: CASSLADREGGYTF.